The clone carrying this T cell receptor (beta chain) was detected many times. Antigen specificity is unknown. The entry originates in a study of T cells after posttransplantation cyclophosphamide. The protocol was immunoSEQ multiplex PCR, while the TCRdb copy is restricted to in-frame clones and leaves out a portion. The sample yields tens of thousands of clones, without any singletons. V was cut by 5 bases and J by 1 base, with 11 bases left in between. In germline, CDR1 is ENHRY, CDR2 SYGVKD. The CDR3 loop spans 14 amino acids. Study-level results: Blood and skin or GI T cell repertoires showed limited TRB overlap.

The sequenced sample consisted of PBMCs. The receptor was derived from a man in his forties in good health, CMV-negative, and a related stem cell transplant donor. The genes are TRBV10-3 and TRBJ1-1, with a weak D call TRBD1 (5 bases). The CDR3 protein is CAISSRGRNTEAFF. CDR3 coding DNA: TGTGCCATCAGTTCACGGGGGAGGAACACTGAAGCTTTCTTT.